This record concerns one T cell receptor (beta chain) sequence. The antigen is not known. The sample originates from a study of T cell responses to AZD1222 COVID-19 vaccine. CDR3 size: 14 residues. Per the germline V gene, CDR1 is MNHEY and CDR2 is SVGAGI. Losses at the gene ends were 5 bases for V and 1 base for J; bases not matched to a gene: 4. Sequencing used immunoSEQ multiplex PCR; TCRdb keeps in-frame clones, though not all of them. The sample contains some 96,000 clones, around nine tenths of which appear only once. Study-level results: Donors were mostly white British, more females; clonal diversity possibly underestimated.

The receptor's source is an adult in good health. The sequencing here drew on peripheral blood, taken on day 0 of AZD1222 vaccination. The chain is built from TRBV6-5 and TRBJ1-1; 7 nucleotides agree with TRBD1. The CDR3 here is CASSPGQSNTEAFF. CDR3 bases: TGTGCCAGCAGTCCGGGACAGTCGAACACTGAAGCTTTCTTT.